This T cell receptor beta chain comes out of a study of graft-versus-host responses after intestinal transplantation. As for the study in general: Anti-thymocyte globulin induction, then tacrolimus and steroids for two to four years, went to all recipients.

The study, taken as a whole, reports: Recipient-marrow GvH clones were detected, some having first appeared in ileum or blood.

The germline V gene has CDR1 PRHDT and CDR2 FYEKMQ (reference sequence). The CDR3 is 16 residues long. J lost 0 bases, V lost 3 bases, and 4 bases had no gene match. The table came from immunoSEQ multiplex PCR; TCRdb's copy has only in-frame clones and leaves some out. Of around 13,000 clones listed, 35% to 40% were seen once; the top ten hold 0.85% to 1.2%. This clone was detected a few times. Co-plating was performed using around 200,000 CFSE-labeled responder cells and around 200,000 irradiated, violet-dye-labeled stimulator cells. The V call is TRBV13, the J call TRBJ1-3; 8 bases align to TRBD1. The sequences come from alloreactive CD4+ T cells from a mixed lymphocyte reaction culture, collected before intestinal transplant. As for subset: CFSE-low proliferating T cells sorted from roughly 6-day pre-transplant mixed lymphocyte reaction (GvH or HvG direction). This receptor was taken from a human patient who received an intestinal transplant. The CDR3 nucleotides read TGTGCCAGCAGCTTCGACAGGGGCTCCTCTGGAAACACCATATATTTT. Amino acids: CASSFDRGSSGNTIYF. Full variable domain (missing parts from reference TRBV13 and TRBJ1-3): AAGVIQSPRHLIKEKRETATLKCYPIPRHDTVYWYQQGPGQDPQFLISFYEKMQSDKGSIPDRFSAQQFSDYHSELNMSSLELGDSALYFCASSFDRGSSGNTIYFGEGSWLTVV.